The next 17 T cell receptor delta chains were all read from a single sample in a study of γδ T cells in repeated Plasmodium falciparum infection. TCRdb reanalyzed the multiplex PCR reads using CATT. This table holds about 51,000 delta-chain clones, roughly 2% found once. Vgamma9/Vdelta2+ and Vdelta2-negative gammadelta T cells were flow-sorted from PBMC for bulk sequencing. Sequencing was performed on gamma-delta T cells from blood. Receptor source: a pool of human donors (malaria-infected and uninfected, not separated).

This clone appeared a few times. TCRdb lists the protein of a much larger clone for this DNA, which differs at residue 12, so this is likely a read error; the protein given here is translated from the DNA itself. The chain joins TRDV2 to TRDJ3; 12 positions match TRDD3. CDR3 length: 21 residues. Per germline, CDR1 GEAIGNYY and CDR2 EKD. V lost 1 base and J lost 0; bases outside the gene matches: 9. The CDR3 DNA reads as TGTGCCTGTGACACTTTACTGGGGGATACACGATACTCCTGGGACACCCGACAGATGTTTTTC. It codes for CACDTLLGDTRYSWDTRQMFF.

The table lists this clone with many counts. A read error is likely here: a far larger clone is one base away. This chain links TRDV1 with TRDJ1; D unresolved. V was cut by 7 bases and J by 1 base, with 10 bases left in between. Germline V lookup: CDR1 TSWWSYY, CDR2 QGS. CDR3 length: 13 residues. The chain's CDR3 is CALEALTTDKLIF. The CDR3, as DNA: TGTGCTCTTGAGGCCCTAACCACCGATAAACTCATCTTT.

By proportion, this clone is medium-sized. A read error is the likely source, as a far larger clone sits one nucleotide away. The same CDR3 is also encoded by other DNA sequences in this sample. The V call is TRDV2, the J call TRDJ3; 9 bases are shared with TRDD3. The J segment lost 0 bases and the V segment lost 7 bases, leaving 9 bases of the junction unmatched. CDR1 GEAIGNYY and CDR2 EKD come from the germline V gene. The CDR3 spans 18 residues. DNA for the CDR3: TGTGCCTGCGACCAACTGGGGGACACCTCCTGGGACACCCGACAGATGTTTTTC. It specifies CACDQLGDTSWDTRQMFF.

In its sample, this clone was seen many times. This DNA translates differently at residue 3 from the TCRdb protein, which is that of a much larger clone; a read error is likely, and the protein shown is the DNA's own translation. The chain links TRDV2 to TRDJ1, with 7 bases lining up with TRDD3. CDR1 and CDR2 from the germline V gene are GEAIGNYY and EKD. CDR3 size: 15 residues. This CDR3 reads CARDTKGGSTDKLIF. The CDR3 DNA reads as TGTGCCCGTGACACAAAGGGGGGATCCACCGATAAACTCATCTTT.

The table lists this clone with many counts. The TCRdb protein, from a much larger clone, departs from this DNA's translation at residue 3, likely by read error; the protein shown derives from the DNA. This chain connects TRDV2 to TRDJ1, with 10 bases fitting TRDD3. No J gene is reported in TCRdb; it was inferred here by comparing the DNA with germline. Germline V gene lookup returns CDR1 GEAIGNYY and CDR2 EKD. CDR3 length equals 19 residues. CDR3: CAYDTVGGIRRHHTDKLIF. The CDR3 nucleotides are TGTGCCTATGACACCGTAGGGGGGATACGCCGGCACCACACCGATAAACTCATCTTT.

Notes on this clone: The protein recorded in TCRdb matches a much larger clone and deviates from this DNA's translation at residue 13, suggesting a read error; the protein here is obtained by translating the DNA. The chain joins TRDV1 to TRDJ1, with 13 positions matching TRDD3. No J segment appears in TCRdb, so it was assigned here by matching the sequence to germline. CDR3 length equals 21 residues. The junction had 20 bases not matched to a gene; V was cut back by 5 bases and J by 2 bases. Germline CDR1 is TSWWSYY and CDR2 is QGS. The DNA of the CDR3 is TGTGCTCTTGGGCATATCCAGCCCTACTGGGGGATACGGGGTATGACCGATAAACTCATCTTT. This sequence encodes CALGHIQPYWGIRGMTDKLIF.

There are a few counts of this clone. At the DNA level, this CDR3 is encoded by other sequences in the same sample as well. The chain joins TRDV3 to TRDJ1; D gene ambiguous. The J gene, not given by TCRdb, was assigned here from a germline match of the nucleotide sequence. Trimming stripped 5 bases from V and 7 bases from J, with 23 bases between. The V gene's germline CDR1 is TVYSNPD and CDR2 GDNSRS (reference sequence). The CDR3 totals 14 residues. Written as DNA, the CDR3 is TGTGCCACTCCTGCCACTTCGGCGAACTTTAAACTCATCTTT. Translating it yields CATPATSANFKLIF.

On this clone itself: Translating this DNA gives a protein that differs at residue 18 from the TCRdb one, which belongs to a much larger clone; a read error is likely, and the protein shown is this translation. The V gene reported is TRDV1; the J gene is uncalled; the table assigns TRDD3, which was not confirmed against the DNA. Germline CDR1 TSWWSYY, CDR2 QGS. The CDR3 extends over 20 amino acids. CDR3 residues: CALGENSWPSSGVLTDKHIF. CDR3 coding DNA: TGTGCTCTTGGGGAAAACAGCTGGCCATCCTCGGGGGTCCTCACCGATAAACACATCTTT.

In its sample, this clone was seen a few times. TCRdb's entry gives the protein of a much larger clone, which mismatches this DNA's translation at residue 5, likely from a read error; the protein reported here is translated from the DNA. The chain uses TRDV2 and TRDJ1, with 9 bases matching TRDD3. TCRdb is silent on the J gene; assignment here came from matching the DNA to germline. The J segment lost 3 bases and the V segment lost 2 bases, leaving 6 bases of the junction unmatched. CDR1 and CDR2 (germline): GEAIGNYY, EKD. The CDR3 consists of 15 residues. The CDR3 loop is CACDILGGIPDKLIF. Written as DNA, the CDR3 is TGTGCCTGTGACATATTGGGGGGGATACCCGATAAACTCATCTTT.

This clone was seen a handful of times. This probably arose from a read error, given a far larger clone one base away. This CDR3 is also generated by other DNA sequences in the sample. V usage is TRDV1 and J usage is TRDJ1; the match to TRDD3 covers 8 bases. The CDR3 is 16 residues long. Germline lookup yields CDR1 TSWWSYY and CDR2 QGS. Written as DNA, the CDR3 is TGTGCCCTTGGGGAACTAAGGTGGGGGATCATCGATAAACTCATCTTT. It is translated as CALGELRWGIIDKLIF.

Concerning this clone: The protein TCRdb gives is from a much larger clone and does not agree with this DNA's translation at residue 12, likely a read error; the protein shown here comes from the DNA. The chain couples TRDV3 to TRDJ1; a weak D match, TRDD3 (6 bases). The J gene is absent in TCRdb and was assigned here via DNA matching to germline. The V end lost 4 bases, the J end lost 5 bases, and 29 bases lay between the germline ends. The germline V gene has CDR1 TVYSNPD and CDR2 GDNSRS (reference sequence). This CDR3 contains 17 residues. CDR3 loop: CASASLLPGDGGDKLIF. Here the CDR3 DNA reads TGTGCCTCCGCCTCCCTACTCCCGGGGGACGGGGGAGATAAACTCATCTTT.

This clone was seen many times. A much larger clone lies a single base off, so this may be a read error. The J gene is TRDJ1, the V gene TRDV2, with 8 bases identical to TRDD3. The J gene comes from matching the DNA to germline here; TCRdb lacks it. Germline values: CDR1 GEAIGNYY, CDR2 EKD. There are 18 residues in the CDR3. The CDR3 bases are TGCGCCTGTGACAAATATAGGTTCTGGGGGAGATACACCGATAAACTCATCTTT. It encodes CACDKYRFWGRYTDKLIF.

With regard to this clone: A far bigger clonotype differs at one base, so this is likely a read error. This specimen includes other DNA sequences encoding the same CDR3. V is TRDV3 and J is TRDJ1; D gene unclear. Looked up from germline, CDR1 is TVYSNPD and CDR2 is GDNSRS (reference sequence). CDR3 length: 13 amino acids. Trimming removed 3 bases at V and 0 bases at J, with 11 bases between. As DNA, the CDR3 is TGTGCCTTCCCGTACTCGGACACCGATAAACTCATCTTT. It encodes CAFPYSDTDKLIF.

With the J gene uncalled, the V gene is TRDV1; TRDD3, the table's D call, lacks a check against the DNA. The germline V gene encodes CDR1 TSWWSYY and CDR2 QGS. The CDR3 spans 21 residues. CDR3 residues: CALGKAIFLLGWGWKTDKLIF. The CDR3 DNA reads TGTGCTCTTGGGAAGGCCATATTCCTACTCGGCTGGGGATGGAAAACCGATAAACTCATCTTC.

As for this clone: The protein recorded in TCRdb matches a much larger clone and deviates from this DNA's translation at residue 13, suggesting a read error; the protein here is obtained by translating the DNA. The V gene is TRAV36/DV7, the J gene TRDJ1; 10 nucleotides match TRDD3. The J gene is absent in TCRdb and was assigned here via DNA matching to germline. The CDR3 is made up of 16 amino acids. CDR1 is VTNFRS, CDR2 LTSSGIE, per germline (reference sequence). The DNA of the CDR3 is TGTGCTGTAGGTATTGGGGGATACCTGTACACCGATAGACTCATCTTT. Translating it yields CAVGIGGYLYTDRLIF.

Note on this clone: TCRdb's protein for this DNA is that of a much larger clone and differs from the translation at residue 14, likely a read error; the protein shown is the DNA translation. The V gene call is TRDV3, and the J gene call is absent. The CDR3 loop spans 16 amino acids. Germline values: CDR1 TVYSNPD, CDR2 GDNSRS (reference sequence). The CDR3 here is CAFNPPCNPDTDKPIF. For the CDR3, the DNA is TGTGCCTTTAACCCGCCCTGCAACCCAGACACCGATAAACCCATCTTT.

Only a few counts were recorded for this clone. A far larger clone is one base from this, pointing to a likely read error. Other DNA sequences in the sample encode the same CDR3. The CDR3 here is CAYRSAFLSYWGTYTDKLIF. DNA for the CDR3: TGTGCTTATCGGAGCGCATTCCTATCATACTGGGGGACGTACACCGATAAACTCATCTTT. This rearrangement joins TRAV38-2/DV8 to TRDJ1, with 9 bases that match TRDD3. TCRdb records no J gene; here it was assigned by comparing the DNA to germline. Germline V lookup: CDR1 TSESDYY, CDR2 QEAYKQQN. This CDR3 contains 20 residues.